This record covers a single TCR beta chain. cDNA came from about 0.5 to 1 ug RNA primed by random hexamers. One entry per CDR3 protein, called by TCRdb with MiXCR from the immunoSEQ multiplex PCR reads. The sample lists 300,000 to 350,000 distinct CDR3 sequences, about 91% occurring once. The CDR3 totals 11 residues. In germline, CDR1 is MNHNY, CDR2 SVGAGI (reference sequence). V gave up 1 base and J gave up 5 bases, with 2 bases separating them. This sample stems from a study of CD8 T cells in Susac syndrome. Sample: CD4+ T cells from PBMCs. The chain joins TRBV6-6 to TRBJ2-5, with unresolved D. This clonotype originated in a human donor with multiple sclerosis. The CDR3 spells CASSYWETQYF. The CDR3 DNA is TGTGCCAGCAGTTACTGGGAGACCCAGTACTTC.